The 13 T cell receptor beta chains in this list originate from one sample, sequenced in a study of cytomegalovirus exposure and HLA in healthy donors. PCR used 60 Vbeta primers and 13 Jbeta primers. The repertoire was sequenced with immunoSEQ multiplex PCR; TCRdb's copy has only in-frame clones and lacks some. The sample yields roughly 250,000 clones, 75% to 85% seen once. Sequencing used PBMCs. These receptors all come from a girl aged 2-15 years in good health and CMV-seronegative.

CDR3 sequence (DNA): TGTGCCAGCAGTATGTGGACAGGGAGAAATGAAAAACTGTTTTTT. This translates into CASSMWTGRNEKLFF. The V call is TRBV28, the J call TRBJ1-4, with TRBD1 matching over 8 bases. J gave up 5 bases and V 5 bases, and 7 bases lay outside the gene matches. This CDR3 is built from 15 residues. CDR1 MDHEN and CDR2 SYDVKM come from the germline V gene.

The V gene is TRBV9, the J gene TRBJ1-2; 7 bases align to TRBD1. Germline CDR1 SGDLS, CDR2 YYNGEE. The length of the CDR3 is 16 residues. With V trimmed by 4 bases and J by 5 bases, 14 bases remained unmatched. CDR3 DNA sequence: TGTGCCAGCAGCTCCCCCCGGGACAGCGTTATATATGGCTACACCTTC. Translation gives CASSSPRDSVIYGYTF.

The rearrangement uses TRBV7-8 and TRBJ2-2, with 8 positions matching TRBD2. The germline gives CDR1 SGHVS, CDR2 FQNEAQ. The CDR3 is made up of 19 amino acids. Trimming cost V 3 bases and J 1 base; bases outside gene matches: 13. CDR3 in DNA: TGTGCCAGCAGCTTGAAACTAGCGGTCCCTGGTGGGAACACCGGGGAGCTGTTTTTT. The encoded protein is CASSLKLAVPGGNTGELFF.

The V gene is TRBV7-3, the J gene TRBJ2-6; TRBD1 matches 8 bases. The junction had 4 bases not matched to a gene; V was cut back by 6 bases and J by 3 bases. The CDR3 totals 15 residues. Germline values: CDR1 SGHTA, CDR2 FQGTGA. The CDR3 nucleotides are TGTGCCAGCAGTTTACAGGGGGTTGGGGCCAACGTCCTGACTTTC. This translates into CASSLQGVGANVLTF.

The chain links TRBV5-3 to TRBJ1-2, with 10 bases identical to TRBD1. TRBV5-3 is flagged as an ORF with uncertain function. The junction had 9 bases not matched to a gene; V was cut back by 2 bases and J by 8 bases. The CDR3 runs to 15 residues. The CDR3 region is CARSLGFPGQGGYTF. The CDR3 coding sequence is TGTGCCAGAAGCTTAGGTTTTCCGGGACAGGGGGGCTACACCTTC.

The chain is built from TRBV18 and TRBJ2-5; TRBD1 agrees at 8 bases. In germline, CDR1 is KGHSH, CDR2 LQKENI. The V segment lost 4 bases and the J segment 4 bases; nucleotides outside the gene matches: 8. This CDR3 has 15 residues. The CDR3, as DNA: TGTGCCAGCTCACGGGGTTTGGGACAGGCAGAGACCCAGTACTTC. Translating it yields CASSRGLGQAETQYF.

J is TRBJ2-2 and V is TRBV11-3, with 8 positions matching TRBD2. CDR3 length: 15 residues. The V gene end was trimmed by 1 base and the J gene end by 6 bases; junction bases not matched to a gene: 4. From germline, CDR1 is SGHNT and CDR2 YENEEA. The DNA of the CDR3 is TGTGCCAGCAGCTTAGTTCGGGGGGGCTCCGGGGAGCTGTTTTTT. It is translated as CASSLVRGGSGELFF.

The V and J genes are TRBV15 and TRBJ1-5; possibly TRBD1 for D (5 bases). V was trimmed by 8 bases and J by 6 bases, leaving 14 bases between them. Germline values: CDR1 LNHNV, CDR2 YYDKDF (reference sequence). The CDR3 is 13 amino acids. Here the CDR3 DNA reads TGTGCCACCCAAGCCGGGGGGGGTCAGCCCCAGCATTTT. This gives the protein CATQAGGGQPQHF.

The gene calls are TRBV6-5 and TRBJ1-5, with a possible D match to TRBD1 (5 bases). CDR1 and CDR2 (germline): MNHEY, SVGAGI. The CDR3 runs to 13 residues. V lost 6 bases, J lost 5 bases, and 11 bases lay in between. The CDR3 DNA follows: TGTGCCAGCAGAACCGACAGATATCAGCCCCAGCATTTT. It yields the protein CASRTDRYQPQHF.

J is TRBJ1-3 and V is TRBV7-9; TRBD1 agrees at 7 bases. The CDR3 has 16 residues. The germline V gene has CDR1 SEHNR and CDR2 FQNEAQ (reference sequence). After removal of 5 bases from V and 4 bases from J, the junction contained 11 bases not matched to a gene. The CDR3 region is CASSVGQRLDGNTIYF. The CDR3 bases are TGTGCCAGCAGCGTGGGACAGCGCTTAGACGGAAACACCATATATTTT.

The chain joins TRBV14 to TRBJ1-5; D call uncertain. CDR3 length equals 15 residues. CDR1 is SGHDN and CDR2 is FVKESK in the germline V gene. V lost 6 bases to trimming and J lost 0 bases, with 12 bases between them. The CDR3 reads CASSTYGISNQPQHF. The CDR3, as DNA: TGTGCCAGCAGTACCTACGGGATTAGCAATCAGCCCCAGCATTTT.

The chain carries TRBV2 and TRBJ1-1, with 11 bases matching TRBD1. The CDR3 covers 14 residues. Germline V gene sequence: CDR1 SNHLY, CDR2 FYNNEI. V dropped 6 bases and J dropped 1; count of bases not matched to a gene: 1. CDR3 residues: CASRGTGGNTEAFF. The CDR3 DNA reads TGTGCCAGCAGGGGGACAGGGGGGAACACTGAAGCTTTCTTT.

The rearrangement links TRBV14 to TRBJ1-5; possible D gene TRBD1, 5 bases. Germline V lookup: CDR1 SGHDN, CDR2 FVKESK. The V and J ends lost 4 bases and 6 bases respectively, with 10 bases between them. The length of the CDR3 is 13 residues. CDR3 DNA sequence: TGTGCCAGCAGCCTAAGGAGGGGTCAGCCCCAGCATTTT. Amino acid sequence: CASSLRRGQPQHF. Looking up the rest from reference TRBV14 and TRBJ1-5 gives the full variable domain: EAGVTQFPSHSVIEKGQTVTLRCDPISGHDNLYWYRRVMGKEIKFLLHFVKESKQDESGMPNNRFLAERTGGTYSTLKVQPAELEDSGVYFCASSLRRGQPQHFGDGTRLSIL.